The 32 T cell receptor beta chains listed next were all sequenced from one sample in a study of T cell repertoires in cytomegalovirus infection. TCRdb re-analysed the reads in MiXCR, keeping a single row per CDR3 protein. The repertoire holds approximately 500,000 distinct CDR3 sequences, with 33% as singletons. Their cognate antigens are unknown. This specimen consisted of cultured PBMCs, obtained from culture after CMV antigen stimulation. These receptors came from a human donor in good health (CMV status not recorded). Some clones in this sample may be carry-over from other donors' samples.

This clonotype has only a few counts. V is TRBV7-6 and J is TRBJ2-3; D is unclear. Germline CDR1 and CDR2: SGHVS and FNYEAQ. The CDR3 runs to 14 residues. V was cut by 3 bases and J by 4 bases, with 11 bases left in between. CDR3 sequence: CASSFRQSSDTQYF. In DNA form, the CDR3 reads TGTGCCAGCAGCTTTAGGCAGTCCTCAGATACGCAGTATTTT.

The rearrangement joins TRBV5-1 to TRBJ1-2, with 9 bases matching TRBD1. Losses at the gene ends were 3 bases for V and 2 bases for J; bases not matched to a gene: 2. Germline V lookup: CDR1 SGHRS, CDR2 YFSETQ. The length of the CDR3 is 14 residues. The CDR3 DNA is TGCGCCAGCAGCTGGGGACAGGGAAACTATGGCTACACCTTC. It is translated as CASSWGQGNYGYTF.

The chain is built from TRBV6-2 or TRBV6-3 and TRBJ2-7, with D possibly TRBD2 on 6 matching bases. Deletions cut 7 bases from V and 2 bases from J, with 12 bases between. The CDR3 is made up of 13 amino acids. Germline loops: CDR1 MNHEY, CDR2 SVGEGT. This CDR3 is CASNIAVTYEQYV. The CDR3 nucleotides read TGTGCCAGCAATATAGCGGTAACCTACGAGCAGTACGTC.

The J gene is TRBJ1-1, the V gene TRBV9; no firm D call. The CDR3 loop spans 13 amino acids. V lost 1 base to trimming and J lost 1 base, with 5 bases between them. From germline, CDR1 is SGDLS and CDR2 YYNGEE. In DNA, the CDR3 is TGTGCCAGCAGCGTAACACCGAACACTGAAGCTTTCTTT. Protein product: CASSVTPNTEAFF.

A single count supports this clonotype. The rearrangement links TRBV9 to TRBJ2-7; D call uncertain. Trimming took off 0 bases at V and 2 bases at J, with 15 bases between the two ends. The CDR3 spans 16 residues. In germline, CDR1 is SGDLS, CDR2 YYNGEE. The chain's CDR3 is CASSVEGPEWPYEQYV. The CDR3 DNA reads as TGTGCCAGCAGCGTAGAGGGCCCGGAATGGCCCTACGAGCAGTACGTC.

The rearrangement links TRBV24-1 to TRBJ1-5, with TRBD1 as a possible D gene (6 bases). Germline V CDR1 and CDR2: KGHDR, SFDVKD. The CDR3 loop spans 16 amino acids. V was pared by 4 bases and J by 4 bases, with 16 bases between. Written as DNA, the CDR3 is TGTGCCACCAGTGAAGGGACATCAAACCCGAATCAGCCCCAGCATTTT. Amino acids: CATSEGTSNPNQPQHF.

The chain carries TRBV7-6 and TRBJ2-2; the match to TRBD2 covers 14 bases. From germline, CDR1 is SGHVS and CDR2 FNYEAQ. V lost 7 bases, J lost 2 bases, and 9 bases stayed unmatched. The length of the CDR3 is 18 residues. CDR3: CASILGLAGGANTGELFF. CDR3 DNA: TGTGCCAGCATCCTCGGACTAGCGGGAGGTGCTAACACCGGGGAGCTGTTTTTT.

The DNA for the CDR3 is TGTGCCAGTAGTCGCCGGGACAGACGGGACACCGGGGAGCTGTTTTTT. Its protein is CASSRRDRRDTGELFF. V usage is TRBV19 and J usage is TRBJ2-2, with 7 positions matching TRBD1. V dropped 5 bases and J dropped 3; count of bases not matched to a gene: 9. CDR3 size: 16 residues. The germline gives CDR1 LNHDA, CDR2 SQIVND (reference sequence). Full variable domain (remainder filled in from reference TRBV19 and TRBJ2-2): DGGITQSPKYLFRKEGQNVTLSCEQNLNHDAMYWYRQDPGQGLRLIYYSQIVNDFQKGDIAEGYSVSREKKESFPLTVTSAQKNPTAFYLCASSRRDRRDTGELFFGEGSRLTVL.

Only a few counts were recorded for this clonotype. The chain combines TRBV6-2 or TRBV6-3 with TRBJ2-2; the match to TRBD2 covers 8 bases. The CDR3 spans 16 residues. After removal of 3 bases from V and 7 bases from J, the junction contained 10 bases not matched to a gene. The germline gives CDR1 MNHEY, CDR2 SVGEGT. CDR3 coding DNA: TGTGCCAGCAGTTATCCCGGGAGGGCGGCTGGCGGGGAGCTGTTTTTT. It encodes CASSYPGRAAGGELFF.

This clonotype was observed a single time. In nucleotides, the CDR3 is TGTGCCAGCAGTTATCTGGACAGGGATGAAGCTTTCTTT. This translates into CASSYLDRDEAFF. This chain joins TRBV2 and TRBJ1-1; 8 positions match TRBD1. This CDR3 region has 13 residues. Germline values: CDR1 SNHLY, CDR2 FYNNEI. V dropped 5 bases and J dropped 7; count of bases not matched to a gene: 6.

This clonotype appeared a few times. The rearrangement links TRBV7-6 to TRBJ1-2, with D hard to call. The CDR3 sequence is 14 residues long. V lost 6 bases and J lost 7, with 18 bases in between. The germline V gene has CDR1 SGHVS and CDR2 FNYEAQ. The CDR3 DNA follows: TGTGCCAGCAGTTATACACGGGATTTGAGTGGCTACACCTTC. Its protein product is CASSYTRDLSGYTF.

Concerning this clonotype: The germline gene is not matched at one end of the junction; a read error may be the cause. The V and J genes are TRBV5-4 and TRBJ2-2; 10 bases are a match to TRBD1. Germline V gene lookup returns CDR1 SGHNT and CDR2 YYREEE (reference sequence). This CDR3 has 13 amino acids. The CDR3 DNA sequence: TGTGCCAGCAGCTTACCCGGGACAGGGGACCTGTTTTTT. Its protein product is CASSLPGTGDLFF.

This clonotype came up many times. The V and J genes are TRBV5-8 and TRBJ1-5; 7 nucleotides match TRBD1. Losses at the gene ends were 4 bases for V and 0 bases for J; bases not matched to a gene: 4. Per the germline V gene, CDR1 is SGHTS and CDR2 is YDEGEE. This CDR3 comprises 15 residues. DNA of the CDR3: TGTGCCAGCAGCGAATACAGGGGTAGCAATCAGCCCCAGCATTTT. It is translated as CASSEYRGSNQPQHF.

This clonotype appeared once. This chain links TRBV19 with TRBJ2-2; 9 bases are a match to TRBD2. The J segment lost 4 bases and the V segment lost 6 bases, leaving 3 bases of the junction unmatched. The CDR3 is 14 amino acids. CDR1 is LNHDA and CDR2 is SQIVND in the germline V gene (reference sequence). The CDR3 here is CASRREGLTGELFF. The CDR3 nucleotides are TGTGCCAGTAGGCGGGAGGGCCTCACCGGGGAGCTGTTTTTT.

This clonotype was seen more than once but under ten times. V and J are TRBV28 and TRBJ1-5; unclear D gene. The V gene lost 6 bases and the J gene lost 2 bases, with 14 bases spanning the gap. Germline V gene sequence: CDR1 MDHEN, CDR2 SYDVKM. This CDR3 region has 15 residues. CDR3 in amino acids: CASRSSITGNQPQHF. The DNA for the CDR3 is TGTGCCAGCAGATCCTCTATTACAGGCAATCAGCCCCAGCATTTT. Together with reference TRBV28 and TRBJ1-5, the CDR3 gives the full variable domain: DVKVTQSSRYLVKRTGEKVFLECVQDMDHENMFWYRQDPGLGLRLIYFSYDVKMKEKGDIPEGYSVSREKKERFSLILESASTNQTSMYLCASRSSITGNQPQHFGDGTRLSIL.

This clonotype showed up just a few times. This chain links TRBV7-3 with TRBJ2-7; 7 positions match TRBD2. CDR1 and CDR2 (germline): SGHTA, FQGTGA. This CDR3 region has 16 residues. The V gene end was trimmed by 5 bases and the J gene end by 6 bases; junction bases not matched to a gene: 16. CDR3 sequence (DNA): TGTGCCAGCAGCCACCCGGGGGAGGGGCAATCCGGCGAGCAGTACTTC. Its translation is CASSHPGEGQSGEQYF.

This clonotype was observed at least ten times. V and J are TRBV7-2 and TRBJ2-3; TRBD2 matches 14 bases. Germline V gene data show CDR1 as SGHTA and CDR2 as FQGNSA. This CDR3 contains 16 residues. V lost 6 bases to trimming and J lost 6 bases; unmatched junction nucleotides: 8. In DNA, the CDR3 is TGTGCCAGCAGACGGGGACTAGCGGGAGCCGGGGATACGCAGTATTTT. It codes for CASRRGLAGAGDTQYF.

The chain couples TRBV14 to TRBJ2-1; 11 bases match TRBD2. Looked up from germline, CDR1 is SGHDN and CDR2 is FVKESK. V lost 4 bases and J lost 0; bases outside the gene matches: 5. This CDR3 has 17 amino acids. The CDR3 DNA follows: TGTGCCAGCAGCCCCGGGACTAGCGGCAGCTCCTACAATGAGCAGTTCTTC. Protein: CASSPGTSGSSYNEQFF.

This rearrangement joins TRBV24-1 to TRBJ2-1; 11 positions match TRBD1. The CDR3 loop spans 16 amino acids. V shed 1 base, J shed 7 bases, and the junction held 5 bases outside the gene matches. Per the germline V gene, CDR1 is KGHDR and CDR2 is SFDVKD. The CDR3 DNA is TGTGCCACCAGTGATTTCGGACAGGGGGCCGGTAATGAGCAGTTCTTC. Translated: CATSDFGQGAGNEQFF.

Notes on this clonotype: The junction departs from the called germline gene at one end, perhaps through a read error. The rearrangement uses TRBV7-7 and TRBJ2-1, with a tentative D call TRBD2 (7 bases). CDR3 size: 17 residues. CDR1 and CDR2 (germline): SSHAT, FNYEAQ (reference sequence). CDR3 protein: CASSPRLGGGHYNEQFF. DNA of the CDR3: TGTGCTAGCAGCCCTAGACTAGGGGGGGGTCACTACAATGAGCAGTTCTTC.

The table lists this clonotype with a few counts. Its ends do not fully match the called genes, so a read error is possible. This chain links TRBV7-8 with TRBJ2-2, with 10 bases lining up with TRBD2. Looked up from germline, CDR1 is SGHVS and CDR2 is FQNEAQ. The CDR3 covers 18 residues. CDR3 DNA sequence: TGTGCCAGCACCTTACGAACCCTTAGCGGGAGGAATACCGGGGAGCTGTTTTTT. It specifies CASTLRTLSGRNTGELFF.

The chain uses TRBV27 and TRBJ2-3; TRBD2 matches at 9 bases. J gave up 5 bases and V 8 bases, and 14 bases lay outside the gene matches. The CDR3 consists of 16 residues. Looked up from germline, CDR1 is MNHEY and CDR2 is SMNVEV (reference sequence). The CDR3 sequence is CASGDLGVAGVDTQYF. Here the CDR3 DNA reads TGTGCCAGCGGAGACCTGGGGGTAGCGGGAGTAGATACGCAGTATTTT.

The gene calls are TRBV7-2 and TRBJ2-7, with 9 positions matching TRBD2. The V segment lost 1 base and the J segment 7 bases; nucleotides outside the gene matches: 8. From germline, CDR1 is SGHTA and CDR2 FQGNSA. The length of the CDR3 is 15 residues. This CDR3 is CASSLGAGGTGEQYV. CDR3 coding DNA: TGTGCCAGCAGCTTAGGGGCGGGGGGGACGGGGGAGCAGTACGTC.

This clonotype was detected only a few times. This chain uses TRBV7-2 with TRBJ2-7; the match to TRBD2 covers 10 bases. J was trimmed by 2 bases and V by 1 base; bases with no gene match: 2. This CDR3 has 15 residues. Per germline, CDR1 SGHTA and CDR2 FQGNSA. As DNA, the CDR3 is TGTGCCAGCAGCTTAGACCTAGCGGGGGCCTACGAGCAGTACTTC. This sequence encodes CASSLDLAGAYEQYF.

The chain recombines TRBV7-2 with TRBJ1-5; D not resolved. Germline V CDR1 and CDR2: SGHTA, FQGNSA. Trimming cost V 5 bases and J 5 bases, with 10 bases left between them. CDR3 size: 13 residues. In DNA, the CDR3 is TGTGCCAGCAGCCCCGACGGGGATCAGCCCCAGCATTTT. Residues: CASSPDGDQPQHF. The complete variable domain, with remaining parts taken from reference TRBV7-2 and TRBJ1-5, reads GAGVSQSPSNKVTEKGKDVELRCDPISGHTALYWYRQSLGQGLEFLIYFQGNSAPDKSGLPSDRFSAERTGGSVSTLTIQRTQQEDSAVYLCASSPDGDQPQHFGDGTRLSIL.

CDR3 in amino acids: CAISTLQGEPGYTF. CDR3 DNA sequence: TGTGCCATCAGTACGCTTCAGGGGGAGCCGGGCTACACCTTC. This sequence joins TRBV10-3 and TRBJ1-2; 7 bases match TRBD1. This CDR3 region has 14 residues. V gave up 5 bases and J gave up 8 bases; unmatched junction bases: 11. Germline CDR1 is ENHRY and CDR2 is SYGVKD.

This clonotype was recorded a few times. The chain couples TRBV7-6 to TRBJ2-1; 8 bases match TRBD2. Germline V gene data show CDR1 as SGHVS and CDR2 as FNYEAQ. The CDR3 totals 15 residues. V was clipped by 3 bases and J by 6 bases; unmatched bases: 7. The CDR3 DNA reads as TGTGCCAGCAGCTTGGGACTAGGGCTTCTCAATGAGCAGTTCTTC. It encodes CASSLGLGLLNEQFF.

This clonotype was detected a few times. V and J are TRBV6-6 and TRBJ1-5, with D perhaps TRBD1 (6 bases). Per germline, CDR1 MNHNY and CDR2 SVGAGI (reference sequence). The CDR3 spans 14 residues. The V and J ends lost 5 bases and 6 bases respectively, with 14 bases between them. The CDR3 sequence is CASSDYRVGQPQHF. For the CDR3, the DNA is TGTGCCAGCAGTGACTACAGGGTTGGTCAGCCCCAGCATTTT.

This clonotype was seen a few times. The chain has TRBV4-1 and TRBJ1-2; D uncertain. V was cut by 0 bases and J by 4 bases, with 12 bases left in between. The CDR3 totals 15 residues. Germline V gene lookup returns CDR1 MGHRA and CDR2 YSYEKL. In nucleotides, the CDR3 is TGCGCCAGCAGCCAAGACGACCAAATCAGCTATGGCTACACCTTC. As protein: CASSQDDQISYGYTF.

This chain uses TRBV4-1 with TRBJ2-7; the D is unclear. Germline-derived CDR1 and CDR2 are MGHRA and YSYEKL. The V end lost 0 bases, the J end lost 6 bases, and 12 bases lay between the germline ends. CDR3 length: 14 residues. DNA for the CDR3: TGCGCCAGCAGCCAAGAAGGTGGTATTAGCGAGCAGTACTTC. It specifies CASSQEGGISEQYF.

The chain carries TRBV7-6 and TRBJ2-3; 13 bases match TRBD2. Germline CDR1 is SGHVS and CDR2 is FNYEAQ. This CDR3 is 16 amino acids long. V lost 5 bases to trimming and J lost 3 bases; unmatched junction nucleotides: 5. In DNA, the CDR3 is TGTGCCAGCAGCCTTGGGACTAGCGGGAAAACAGATACGCAGTATTTT. Translation gives CASSLGTSGKTDTQYF.

Ten or more counts support this clonotype. CDR3 nucleotides: TGTGCCAGCAGTCTAGCGGGCCCCAATGAGCAGTTCTTC. Protein sequence: CASSLAGPNEQFF. The gene calls are TRBV6-2 or TRBV6-3 and TRBJ2-1; 8 nucleotides match TRBD2. The CDR3 has 13 residues. Germline V CDR1 and CDR2: MNHEY, SVGEGT. With 5 bases clipped from V and 6 bases from J, the junction kept 3 bases outside the gene matches.